A selection of T cell receptor beta chains follows, all from one sample in a study of Ad26.COV2.S vaccination and SARS-CoV-2 variants. Sequencing used immunoSEQ multiplex PCR; TCRdb keeps in-frame clones, though not all of them. This sample yields roughly 410,000 clones, of which 83% are seen a single time; around 7% belongs to the top ten. This material consisted of peripheral blood, taken in a trial of Ad26.COV2.S vaccine versus placebo. These receptors came from a person between 18 and 65 years old who received the Ad26.COV2.S COVID-19 vaccine or a placebo. CDR3s include the opening cysteine and the closing phenylalanine or tryptophan.

V	J	CDR3
TRBV2	TRBJ1-5	CAQGAEGQPQHF
TRBV2	TRBJ1-6	CASRQGSYNSPLHF
TRBV5-6	TRBJ2-1	CASSLEGSSYNEQFF
TRBV7-6	TRBJ2-7	CASSLGMGSYEQYF
TRBV4-1	TRBJ1-2	CASSQGPALLYGYTF
TRBV18	TRBJ1-1	CASSPPIGGWNTEAFF
TRBV19	TRBJ2-5	CASSSGRVEETQYF
TRBV19	TRBJ2-7	CASSPPLAGGFYEQYF
TRBV18	TRBJ2-7	CASSQNYEQYF
TRBV3-1/TRBV3-2	TRBJ1-4	CASSTPRGGSEKLFF
TRBV6-2/TRBV6-3	TRBJ1-1	CASSKNTGGTEAFF
TRBV27	TRBJ2-7	CASSLAGVSYEQYF
TRBV4-1	TRBJ1-3	CASSHRGTAGNTIYF
TRBV6-2/TRBV6-3	TRBJ1-5	CASSYSLGYQPQHF
TRBV25-1	TRBJ2-7	CASSDPGTSGYEQYF
TRBV19	TRBJ2-3	CASSIGTITDTQYF
TRBV7-8	TRBJ2-1	CASSFSRGSYNEQFF
TRBV7-9	TRBJ1-3	CASSPPTGGGNTIYF
TRBV27	TRBJ1-4	CASSPRQANNEKLFF
TRBV7-9	TRBJ2-2	CASSLGRGPTGELFF
TRBV9	TRBJ1-4	CASSASPGPNEKLFF
TRBV6-5	TRBJ1-5	CASSLGGVQPQHF
TRBV5-1	TRBJ1-4	CASSLLSLGEKLFF
TRBV5-1	TRBJ1-2	CASSLGTAEYTF
TRBV5-1	TRBJ1-5	CASSLDGHSNQPQHF
TRBV7-2	TRBJ2-5	CASSPEAKTQYF
TRBV6-6	TRBJ2-2	CASSSYTGELFF
TRBV5-6	TRBJ2-3	CASSPRTPPRGTQYF
TRBV7-2	TRBJ1-4	CASSLGQGVNEKLFF
TRBV19	TRBJ1-2	CASSNGGNYGYTF
TRBV5-4	TRBJ1-1	CASSAPRGMNTEAFF
TRBV5-1	TRBJ2-5	CASSPRLAGRAETQYF
TRBV6-5	TRBJ1-6	CASSYRGSPLHF
TRBV19	TRBJ1-1	CASSNREANTEAFF
TRBV27	TRBJ2-2	CASSTNPFTGELFF
TRBV2	TRBJ1-5	CASSGVDGTGQPQHF
TRBV11-2	TRBJ2-1	CASSLGGSYNEQFF
TRBV2	TRBJ1-2	CAIPMIRGGYTF
TRBV5-1	TRBJ2-5	CASSLGGNQETQYF
TRBV3-1/TRBV3-2	TRBJ2-7	CASSQGYEQYF
TRBV13	TRBJ1-6	CASSLGHRFNSPLHF
TRBV11-3	TRBJ2-3	CASSLTGTNTDTQYF
TRBV27	TRBJ1-1	CASSVSWGGTEAFF
TRBV4-3	TRBJ2-3	CASSRWDGSTDTQYF
TRBV27	TRBJ2-7	CASSRNRDASYEQYF
TRBV5-6	TRBJ2-1	CASRLYNEQFF
TRBV29-1	TRBJ2-7	CSTGDPYEQYF
TRBV5-6	TRBJ2-5	CASSLRTLYQETQYF
TRBV7-2	TRBJ2-7	CASSLDGDYSYEQYF